This T cell receptor beta chain derives from a study of shared clonotypes between healthy human individuals. Across the study: For every donor, three CD4 naive, three CD4 memory, two CD8 naive and one CD8 memory plates were used. Study-wide findings and caveats: Estimated richness values were generally larger in naive subsets than in memory subsets. It was observed that around 5% of naive CD4 clonotypes were shared across a few donors. Clonotype sharing among donors likely depends on sequencing depth.

Measured with immunoSEQ multiplex PCR; TCRdb has only the in-frame clones, and not every one. The repertoire consists of over a million clones, with about 80% occurring once and the leading ten covering 0.55% to 0.7%. V was cut by 2 bases and J by 5 bases, with 14 bases left in between. Looked up from germline, CDR1 is SGHDT and CDR2 is YYEEEE. CDR3 length: 14 amino acids. Remarks on this clone: As yet, its antigen is unknown.

The clonotype originates from a man in his late teens or twenties in good health. Some clones in this sample may be carry-over from other donors' samples. The sequencing input was memory CD4+ T cells from PBMCs. Subset of the sample: CD45RA-negative fraction. V gene TRBV5-6 combines with J gene TRBJ2-7; D is perhaps TRBD1 or TRBD2 (5 bases each). CDR3 loop: CASSLGTRGNEQYF. The CDR3 DNA sequence: TGTGCCAGCAGCTTAGGGACCCGAGGGAACGAGCAGTACTTC. The full variable domain, its missing parts supplied by reference TRBV5-6 and TRBJ2-7, is DAGVTQSPTHLIKTRGQQVTLRCSPKSGHDTVSWYQQALGQGPQFIFQYYEEEERQRGNFPDRFSGHQFPNYSSELNVNALLLGDSALYLCASSLGTRGNEQYFGPGTRLTVT.